Listed below are T cell receptor beta chains from one sample, sequenced in a study of PD-L1 blockade in urothelial cancer. The repertoire was sequenced with immunoSEQ multiplex PCR; TCRdb's copy has only in-frame clones and lacks some. The sample lists about 76,000 clones; around four fifths were seen once. The sample here was PBMCs, taken around atezolizumab (anti-PD-L1) treatment. Receptor source: a man between 65 and 85 years old with urothelial cancer. Both conserved end residues are part of each CDR3. D genes are given only for firm matches. Size values are once, few and many counts, or a class for expanded clones, and some rows have none.

D: .
size: .
J: TRBJ1-2
V: TRBV29-1
CDR3: CSVGQYYGYTF
DNA: TGCAGCGTTGGTCAATACTATGGCTACACCTTC

D: .
size: .
J: TRBJ1-2
V: TRBV6-1
CDR3: CASSEAMSGSYGYTF
DNA: TGTGCCAGCAGTGAAGCCATGTCCGGGTCCTATGGCTACACCTTC

D: TRBD2
size: .
J: TRBJ2-5
V: TRBV28
CDR3: CASSPGLAGGETQYF
DNA: TGTGCCAGCAGTCCCGGACTAGCGGGAGGGGAGACCCAGTACTTC

D: TRBD2
size: .
J: TRBJ2-1
V: TRBV15
CDR3: CATSGSPNEQFF
DNA: TGTGCCACTAGCGGGAGTCCCAATGAGCAGTTCTTC

D: TRBD1
size: .
J: TRBJ2-5
V: TRBV14
CDR3: CASSQGLGQEETQYF
DNA: TGTGCCAGCAGCCAAGGCCTGGGACAGGAGGAGACCCAGTACTTC

D: .
size: .
J: TRBJ2-6
V: TRBV7-9
CDR3: CASSLVLRSGANVLTF
DNA: TGTGCCAGCAGCTTAGTGCTCAGGTCTGGGGCCAACGTCCTGACTTTC

D: .
size: .
J: TRBJ2-3
V: TRBV30
CDR3: CAWEQTNTDTQYF
DNA: TGTGCCTGGGAACAAACGAACACAGATACGCAGTATTTT

D: TRBD1
size: .
J: TRBJ2-5
V: TRBV7-3
CDR3: CASSQTGGTQETQYF
DNA: TGTGCCAGCAGCCAGACAGGGGGGACCCAAGAGACCCAGTACTTC

D: .
size: once
J: TRBJ2-7
V: TRBV7-6
CDR3: CASSPGTPKISYEQYF
DNA: TGTGCCAGCAGCCCGGGGACTCCCAAAATCTCCTACGAGCAGTACTTC

D: .
size: .
J: TRBJ1-2
V: TRBV10-3
CDR3: CAISGKDSFYGYTF
DNA: TGTGCCATCAGTGGTAAGGACAGCTTTTATGGCTACACCTTC

D: TRBD1
size: .
J: TRBJ2-5
V: TRBV15
CDR3: CATSNSPGQGALRRQETQYF
DNA: TGTGCCACCAGCAACTCCCCGGGACAGGGGGCGCTTAGACGCCAAGAGACCCAGTACTTC